This record concerns one TCR beta chain sequence. No antigen is known for it. Libraries were prepared by immunoSEQ multiplex PCR; TCRdb keeps only in-frame clonotypes and omits some of them. This table has around 650,000 clones, approximately 96% appearing once. With V trimmed by 4 bases and J by 6 bases, 19 bases remained unmatched. There are 20 residues in the CDR3. Germline loops: CDR1 MNHEY, CDR2 SMNVEV (reference sequence). This entry is derived from a study of shared clonotypes between healthy human individuals. Study outcomes and limitations: Clonotypes not shared had lower generation probabilities than those common to all four donors.

Terminally differentiated effector memory CD45RA+ cells were excluded by CCR7 positive selection of CD45RO-negative cells. The chain couples TRBV27 to TRBJ2-3, with 13 bases aligning to TRBD2. The sequenced sample was naive CD8+ T cells sorted from blood. The origin of this receptor is a young woman in good health. CDR3 region: CASSYIGLAGDDGYGDTQYF. CDR3 in DNA: TGTGCCAGCAGTTACATAGGACTAGCGGGAGATGACGGGTATGGTGATACGCAGTATTTT.